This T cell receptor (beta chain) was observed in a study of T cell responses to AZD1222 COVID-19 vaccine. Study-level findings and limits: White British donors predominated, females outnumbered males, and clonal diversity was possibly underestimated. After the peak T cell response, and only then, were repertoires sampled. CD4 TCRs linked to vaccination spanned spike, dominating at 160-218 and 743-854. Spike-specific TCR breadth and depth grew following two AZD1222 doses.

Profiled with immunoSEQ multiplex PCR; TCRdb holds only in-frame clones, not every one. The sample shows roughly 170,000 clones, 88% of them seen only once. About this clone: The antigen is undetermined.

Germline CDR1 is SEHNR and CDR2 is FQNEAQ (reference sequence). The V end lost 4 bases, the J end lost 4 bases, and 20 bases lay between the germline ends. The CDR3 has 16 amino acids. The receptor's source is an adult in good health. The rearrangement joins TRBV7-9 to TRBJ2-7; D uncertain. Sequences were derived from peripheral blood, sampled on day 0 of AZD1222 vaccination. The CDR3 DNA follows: TGTGCCAGCAGCTCTCGAAGCTCCGGGTCCCTTTACGAGCAGTACTTC. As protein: CASSSRSSGSLYEQYF.